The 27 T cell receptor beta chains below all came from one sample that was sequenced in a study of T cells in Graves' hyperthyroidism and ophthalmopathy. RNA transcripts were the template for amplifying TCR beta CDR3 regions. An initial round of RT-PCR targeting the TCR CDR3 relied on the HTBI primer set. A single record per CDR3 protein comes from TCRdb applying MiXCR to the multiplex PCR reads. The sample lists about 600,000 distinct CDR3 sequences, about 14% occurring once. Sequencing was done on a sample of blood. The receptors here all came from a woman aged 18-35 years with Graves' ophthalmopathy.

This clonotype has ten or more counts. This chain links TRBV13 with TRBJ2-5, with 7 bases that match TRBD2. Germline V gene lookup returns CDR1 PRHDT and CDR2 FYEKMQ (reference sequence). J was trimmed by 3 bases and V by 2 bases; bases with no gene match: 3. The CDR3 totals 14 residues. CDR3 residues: CASSLSLAEETQYF. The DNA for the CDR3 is TGTGCCAGCAGCTTAAGCCTAGCGGAAGAGACCCAGTACTTC.

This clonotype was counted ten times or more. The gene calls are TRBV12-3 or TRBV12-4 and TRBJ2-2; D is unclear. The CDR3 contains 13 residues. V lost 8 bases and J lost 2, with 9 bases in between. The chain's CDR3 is CASRADNTGELFF. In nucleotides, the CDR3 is TGTGCCAGCCGGGCAGACAACACCGGGGAGCTGTTTTTT.

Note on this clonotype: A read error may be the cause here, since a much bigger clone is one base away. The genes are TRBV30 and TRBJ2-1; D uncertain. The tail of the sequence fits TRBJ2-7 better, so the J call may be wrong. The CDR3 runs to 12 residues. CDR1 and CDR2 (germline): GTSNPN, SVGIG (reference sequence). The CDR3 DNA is TGTGCCTGGGGTGCCGGCTACAATGAGCAGTACTTC. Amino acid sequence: CAWGAGYNEQYF.

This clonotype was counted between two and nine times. The CDR3 DNA reads TGTGCCTGGAGTGTACTTTCAGGGGCTAGCGGGTCCTACGAGCAGTACTTC. Translation gives CAWSVLSGASGSYEQYF. The V call is TRBV30, the J call TRBJ2-7, with 8 nucleotides matching TRBD2. Germline V lookup: CDR1 GTSNPN, CDR2 SVGIG (reference sequence). J gave up 1 base and V 0 bases, and 11 bases lay outside the gene matches. The CDR3 contains 17 residues.

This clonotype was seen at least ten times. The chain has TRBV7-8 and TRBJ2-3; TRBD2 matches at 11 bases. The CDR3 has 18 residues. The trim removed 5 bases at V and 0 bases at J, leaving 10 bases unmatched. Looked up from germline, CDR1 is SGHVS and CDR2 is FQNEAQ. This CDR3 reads CASSPQGLAVASTDTQYF. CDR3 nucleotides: TGTGCCAGCAGCCCCCAGGGACTAGCGGTTGCTAGCACAGATACGCAGTATTTT.

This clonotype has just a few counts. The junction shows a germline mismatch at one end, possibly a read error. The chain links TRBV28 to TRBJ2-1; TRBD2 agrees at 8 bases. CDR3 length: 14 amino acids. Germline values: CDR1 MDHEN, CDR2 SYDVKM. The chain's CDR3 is CASAGVAGRNERFF. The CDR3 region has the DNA TGTGCCAGCGCAGGAGTAGCGGGGAGAAATGAGCGGTTCTTC.

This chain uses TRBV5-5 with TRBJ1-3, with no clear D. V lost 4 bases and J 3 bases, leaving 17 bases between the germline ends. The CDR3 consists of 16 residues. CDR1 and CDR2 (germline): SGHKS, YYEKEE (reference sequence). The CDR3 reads CASSNRDPNDGNTIYF. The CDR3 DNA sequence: TGTGCCAGCAGCAACCGGGATCCGAACGATGGAAACACCATATATTTT.

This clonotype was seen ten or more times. CDR3 loop: CASSPPGTQVREQYF. CDR3 coding DNA: TGTGCCAGCAGTCCCCCCGGGACACAAGTTCGCGAGCAGTACTTC. The rearrangement joins TRBV6-1 to TRBJ2-7; perhaps TRBD1 as D (6 bases). CDR1 and CDR2 (germline): MNHNS, SASEGT. V dropped 5 bases and J dropped 6 bases, with 20 bases sitting between them. The CDR3 is 15 residues long.

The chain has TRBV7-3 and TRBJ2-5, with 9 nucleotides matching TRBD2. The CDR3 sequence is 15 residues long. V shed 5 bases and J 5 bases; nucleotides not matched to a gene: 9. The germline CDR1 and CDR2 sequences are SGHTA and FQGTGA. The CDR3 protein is CASSLSGSNKETQYF. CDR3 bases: TGTGCCAGCAGCCTTAGCGGGAGTAATAAGGAGACCCAGTACTTC.

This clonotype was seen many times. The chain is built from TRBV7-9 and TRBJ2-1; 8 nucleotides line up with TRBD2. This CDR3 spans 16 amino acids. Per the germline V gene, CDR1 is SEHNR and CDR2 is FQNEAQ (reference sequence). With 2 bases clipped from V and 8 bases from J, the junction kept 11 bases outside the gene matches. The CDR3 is CASSLSGTSRSHEQFF. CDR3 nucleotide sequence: TGTGCCAGCAGCTTATCGGGGACTAGTAGGTCGCATGAGCAGTTCTTC.

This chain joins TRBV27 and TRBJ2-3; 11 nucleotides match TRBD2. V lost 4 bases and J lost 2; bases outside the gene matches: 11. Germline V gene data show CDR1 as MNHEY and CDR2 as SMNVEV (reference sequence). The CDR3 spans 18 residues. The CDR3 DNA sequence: TGTGCCAGCAGTTCCCGGGGGACTAGCGGAGGGGACACAGATACGCAGTATTTT. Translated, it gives CASSSRGTSGGDTDTQYF.

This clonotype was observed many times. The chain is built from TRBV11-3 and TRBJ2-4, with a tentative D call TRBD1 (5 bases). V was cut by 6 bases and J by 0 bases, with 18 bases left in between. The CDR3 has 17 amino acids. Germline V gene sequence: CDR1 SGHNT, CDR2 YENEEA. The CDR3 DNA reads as TGTGCCAGCAGGCAGGGCGTCAAGCATCTAGCCAAAAACATTCAGTACTTC. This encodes CASRQGVKHLAKNIQYF. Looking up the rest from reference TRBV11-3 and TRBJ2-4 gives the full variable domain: EAGVVQSPRYKIIEKKQPVAFWCNPISGHNTLYWYLQNLGQGPELLIRYENEEAVDDSQLPKDRFSAERLKGVDSTLKIQPAELGDSAVYLCASRQGVKHLAKNIQYFGAGTRLSVL.

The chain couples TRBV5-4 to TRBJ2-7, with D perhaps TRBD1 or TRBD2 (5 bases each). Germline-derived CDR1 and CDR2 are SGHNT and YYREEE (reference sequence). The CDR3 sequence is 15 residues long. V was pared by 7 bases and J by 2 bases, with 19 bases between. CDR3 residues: CASSGVGEIAYEQYF. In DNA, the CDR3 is TGTGCCAGCTCCGGGGTGGGGGAGATCGCCTACGAGCAGTACTTC.

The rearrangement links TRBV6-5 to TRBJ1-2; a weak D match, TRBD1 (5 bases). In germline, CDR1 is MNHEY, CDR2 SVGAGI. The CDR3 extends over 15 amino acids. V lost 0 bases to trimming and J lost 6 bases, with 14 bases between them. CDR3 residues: CASSYSGTGGDGYTF. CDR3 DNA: TGTGCCAGCAGTTACTCCGGGACGGGAGGCGATGGCTACACCTTC.

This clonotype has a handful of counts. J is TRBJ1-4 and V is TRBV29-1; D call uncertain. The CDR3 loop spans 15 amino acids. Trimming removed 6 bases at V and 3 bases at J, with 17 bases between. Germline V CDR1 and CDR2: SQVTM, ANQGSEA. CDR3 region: CSVWTTDSANEKLFF. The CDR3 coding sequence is TGCAGCGTGTGGACGACCGATTCGGCTAATGAAAAACTGTTTTTT.

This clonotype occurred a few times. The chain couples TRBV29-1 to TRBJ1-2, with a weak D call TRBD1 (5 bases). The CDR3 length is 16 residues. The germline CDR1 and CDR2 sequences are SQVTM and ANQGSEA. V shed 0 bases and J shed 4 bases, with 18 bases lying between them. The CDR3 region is CSVEDPVTGTVYGYTF. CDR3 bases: TGCAGCGTTGAAGATCCCGTTACCGGGACCGTCTATGGCTACACCTTC.

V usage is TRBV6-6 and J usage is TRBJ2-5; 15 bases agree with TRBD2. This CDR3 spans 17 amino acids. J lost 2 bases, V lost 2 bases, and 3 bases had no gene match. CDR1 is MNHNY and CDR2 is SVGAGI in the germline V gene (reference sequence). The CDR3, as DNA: TGTGCCAGCAGTTACCTTGGACTAGCGGGAGGGCAAGAGACCCAGTACTTC. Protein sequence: CASSYLGLAGGQETQYF.

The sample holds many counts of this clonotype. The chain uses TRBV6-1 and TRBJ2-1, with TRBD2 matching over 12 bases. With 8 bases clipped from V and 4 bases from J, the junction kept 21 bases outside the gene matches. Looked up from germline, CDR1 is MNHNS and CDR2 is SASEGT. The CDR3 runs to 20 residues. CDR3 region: CASPPFPRLAGGSGYNEQFF. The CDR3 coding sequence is TGTGCCAGCCCCCCCTTCCCGCGGCTAGCGGGAGGGAGTGGGTACAATGAGCAGTTCTTC.

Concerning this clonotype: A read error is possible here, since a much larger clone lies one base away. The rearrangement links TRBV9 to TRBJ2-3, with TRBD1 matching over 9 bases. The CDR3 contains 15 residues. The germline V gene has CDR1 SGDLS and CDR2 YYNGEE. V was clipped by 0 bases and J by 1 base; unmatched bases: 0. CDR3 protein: CASSVGTGGTDTQYF. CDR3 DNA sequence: TGTGCCAGCAGCGTAGGGACAGGGGGCACAGATACGCAGTATTTT. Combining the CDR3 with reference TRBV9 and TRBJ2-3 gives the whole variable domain DSGVTQTPKHLITATGQRVTLRCSPRSGDLSVYWYQQSLDQGLQFLIQYYNGEERAKGNILERFSAQQFPDLHSELNLSSLELGDSALYFCASSVGTGGTDTQYFGPGTRLTVL.

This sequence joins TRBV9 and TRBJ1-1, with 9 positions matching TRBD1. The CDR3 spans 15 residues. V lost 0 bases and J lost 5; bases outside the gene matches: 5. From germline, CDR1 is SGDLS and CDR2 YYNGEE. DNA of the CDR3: TGTGCCAGCAGCGTAGAAGGGACAGGGTCAACTGAAGCTTTCTTT. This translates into CASSVEGTGSTEAFF.

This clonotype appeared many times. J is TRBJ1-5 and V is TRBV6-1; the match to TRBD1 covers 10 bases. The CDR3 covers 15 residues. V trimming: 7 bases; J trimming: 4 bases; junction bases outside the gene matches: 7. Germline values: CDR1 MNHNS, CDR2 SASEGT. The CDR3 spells CASTGTGAVNQPQHF. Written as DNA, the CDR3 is TGTGCCAGCACTGGGACAGGGGCAGTAAATCAGCCCCAGCATTTT.

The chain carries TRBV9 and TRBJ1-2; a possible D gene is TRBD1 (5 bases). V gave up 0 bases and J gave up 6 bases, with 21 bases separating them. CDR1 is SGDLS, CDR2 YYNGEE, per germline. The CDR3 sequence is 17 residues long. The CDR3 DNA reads TGTGCCAGCAGCGTAGATGTCAGGGTGGTTGGAGAGAATGGCTACACCTTC. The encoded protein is CASSVDVRVVGENGYTF. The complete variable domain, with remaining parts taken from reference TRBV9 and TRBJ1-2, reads DSGVTQTPKHLITATGQRVTLRCSPRSGDLSVYWYQQSLDQGLQFLIQYYNGEERAKGNILERFSAQQFPDLHSELNLSSLELGDSALYFCASSVDVRVVGENGYTFGSGTRLTVV.

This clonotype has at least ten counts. This CDR3 reads CAWTSTTKNTEAFF. CDR3 coding DNA: TGTGCCTGGACCTCTACGACAAAGAACACTGAAGCTTTCTTT. The rearrangement links TRBV30 to TRBJ1-1, with D unclear. CDR3 size: 14 residues. V was cut by 4 bases and J by 1 base, with 13 bases left in between. In germline, CDR1 is GTSNPN, CDR2 SVGIG (reference sequence).

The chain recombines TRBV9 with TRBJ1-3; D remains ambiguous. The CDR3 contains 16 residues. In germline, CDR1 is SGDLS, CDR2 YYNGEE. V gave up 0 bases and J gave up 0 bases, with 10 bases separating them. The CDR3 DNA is TGTGCCAGCAGCGTAGTTAGCGCCAGCTCTGGAAACACCATATATTTT. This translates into CASSVVSASSGNTIYF.

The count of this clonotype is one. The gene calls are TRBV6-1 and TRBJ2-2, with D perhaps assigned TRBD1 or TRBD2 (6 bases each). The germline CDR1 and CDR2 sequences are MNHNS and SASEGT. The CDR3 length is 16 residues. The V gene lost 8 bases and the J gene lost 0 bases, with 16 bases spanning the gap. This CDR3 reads CASLSSGAANTGELFF. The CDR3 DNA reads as TGTGCCAGCCTATCCTCGGGGGCCGCGAACACCGGGGAGCTGTTTTTT.

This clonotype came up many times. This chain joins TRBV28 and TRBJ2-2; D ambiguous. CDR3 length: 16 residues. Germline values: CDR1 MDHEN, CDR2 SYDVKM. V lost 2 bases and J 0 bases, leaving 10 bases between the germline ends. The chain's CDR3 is CASSLPEVANTGELFF. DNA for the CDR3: TGTGCCAGCAGTTTACCAGAAGTCGCGAACACCGGGGAGCTGTTTTTT.

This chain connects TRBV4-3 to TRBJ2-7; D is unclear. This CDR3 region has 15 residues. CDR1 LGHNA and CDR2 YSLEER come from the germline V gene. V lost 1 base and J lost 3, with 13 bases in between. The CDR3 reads CASSQGGIPSYEQYF. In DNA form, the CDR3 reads TGCGCCAGCAGCCAAGGGGGAATCCCTAGCTACGAGCAGTACTTC.